This T cell receptor (beta chain) was sequenced during a study of T cell changes during pregnancy in multiple sclerosis. The protocol was immunoSEQ multiplex PCR, while the TCRdb copy is restricted to in-frame clones and leaves out a portion. Seen here are under 70,000 clones, roughly 87% observed once, and the top ten hold roughly 6.5%. Trimming pared 5 bases from V and 4 bases from J, leaving 14 bases between. In germline, CDR1 is SGHAT, CDR2 FQNNGV. The CDR3 sequence is 14 residues long. This material consisted of peripheral blood, taken in the third trimester of pregnancy. V usage is TRBV11-2 and J usage is TRBJ1-1; D not resolved. The sequence came from a female donor in good health, enrolled as a control in a pregnancy study. This CDR3 reads CASSPAGGITEAFF. CDR3 coding DNA: TGTGCCAGCAGCCCCGCGGGAGGGATCACTGAAGCTTTCTTT.